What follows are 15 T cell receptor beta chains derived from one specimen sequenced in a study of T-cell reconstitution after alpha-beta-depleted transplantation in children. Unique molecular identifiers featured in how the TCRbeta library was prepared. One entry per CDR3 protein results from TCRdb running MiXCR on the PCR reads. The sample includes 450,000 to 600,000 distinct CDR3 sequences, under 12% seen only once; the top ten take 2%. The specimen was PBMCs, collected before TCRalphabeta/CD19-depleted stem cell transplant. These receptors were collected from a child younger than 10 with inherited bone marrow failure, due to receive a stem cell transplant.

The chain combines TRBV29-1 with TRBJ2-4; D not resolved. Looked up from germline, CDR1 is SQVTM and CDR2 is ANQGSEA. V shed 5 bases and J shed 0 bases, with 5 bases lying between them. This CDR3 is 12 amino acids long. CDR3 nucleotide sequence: TGCAGCGTTACCATAGCCAAAAACATTCAGTACTTC. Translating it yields CSVTIAKNIQYF.

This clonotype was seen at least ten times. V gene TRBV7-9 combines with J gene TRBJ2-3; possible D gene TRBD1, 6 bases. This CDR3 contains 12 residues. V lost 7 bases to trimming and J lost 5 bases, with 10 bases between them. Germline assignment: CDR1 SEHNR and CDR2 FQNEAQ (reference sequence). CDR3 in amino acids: CASTKGEDTQYF. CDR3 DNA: TGTGCCAGCACTAAGGGGGAAGATACGCAGTATTTT.

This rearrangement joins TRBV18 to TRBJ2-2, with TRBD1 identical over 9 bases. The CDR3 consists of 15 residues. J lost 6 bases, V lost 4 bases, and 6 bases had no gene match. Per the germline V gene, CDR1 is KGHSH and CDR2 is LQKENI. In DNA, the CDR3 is TGTGCCAGCTCACTAATGGGACAGGGATCCGGGGAGCTGTTTTTT. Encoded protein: CASSLMGQGSGELFF.

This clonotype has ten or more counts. The CDR3 spells CASSSGSWETQYF. CDR3 nucleotide sequence: TGTGCCAGCAGTTCGGGGAGTTGGGAGACCCAGTACTTC. This chain uses TRBV27 with TRBJ2-5; D might be TRBD2 (5 bases). There are 13 residues in the CDR3. The V gene's germline CDR1 is MNHEY and CDR2 SMNVEV (reference sequence). V lost 4 bases to trimming and J lost 5 bases, with 11 bases between them.

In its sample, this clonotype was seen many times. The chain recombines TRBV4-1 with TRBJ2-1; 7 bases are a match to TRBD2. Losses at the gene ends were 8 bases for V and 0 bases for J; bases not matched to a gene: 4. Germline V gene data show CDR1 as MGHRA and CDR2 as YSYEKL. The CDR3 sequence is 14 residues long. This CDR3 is CASGRVPSYNEQFF. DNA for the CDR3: TGCGCCAGCGGGAGGGTACCCTCCTACAATGAGCAGTTCTTC.

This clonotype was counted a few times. The CDR3 DNA reads TGTGCCAGCAGCCAAAAACGCTTGAGTCGGCGGGCCCCGCACAATGAGCAGTTCTTC. Translated, it gives CASSQKRLSRRAPHNEQFF. The V gene is TRBV3-1, the J gene TRBJ2-1, with D perhaps matching TRBD2 (5 bases). Trimming removed 2 bases at V and 5 bases at J, with 25 bases between. This CDR3 is 19 amino acids long. CDR1 is LGHDT, CDR2 YNNKEL, per germline (reference sequence).

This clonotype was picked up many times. Written as DNA, the CDR3 is TGTGCCAGCAGCCAAGGCCCAGAAGAGACCCAGTACTTC. This gives the protein CASSQGPEETQYF. The V gene is TRBV4-2, the J gene TRBJ2-5; unclear D gene. CDR3 length equals 13 residues. V was clipped by 1 base and J by 3 bases, with 6 bases between them. Germline CDR1 LGHNA, CDR2 YNFKEQ.

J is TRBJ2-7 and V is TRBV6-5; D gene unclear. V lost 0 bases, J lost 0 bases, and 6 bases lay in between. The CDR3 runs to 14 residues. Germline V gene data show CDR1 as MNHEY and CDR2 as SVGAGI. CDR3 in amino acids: CASSYSKLSYEQYF. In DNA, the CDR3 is TGTGCCAGCAGTTACTCGAAGCTCTCCTACGAGCAGTACTTC.

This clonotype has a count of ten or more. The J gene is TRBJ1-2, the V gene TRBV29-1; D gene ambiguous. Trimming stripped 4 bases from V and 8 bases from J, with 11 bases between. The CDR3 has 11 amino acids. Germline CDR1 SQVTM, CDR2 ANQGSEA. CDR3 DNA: TGCAGCGTTGCCGAGGGTGAAGGCTACACCTTC. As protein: CSVAEGEGYTF.

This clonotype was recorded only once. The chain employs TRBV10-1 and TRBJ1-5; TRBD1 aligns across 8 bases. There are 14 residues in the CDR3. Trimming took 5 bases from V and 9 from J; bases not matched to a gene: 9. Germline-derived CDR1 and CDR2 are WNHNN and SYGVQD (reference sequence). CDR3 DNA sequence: TGCGCCAGCAGTAGAGACAGGGGCGATGGGCCCCAGCATTTT. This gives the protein CASSRDRGDGPQHF.

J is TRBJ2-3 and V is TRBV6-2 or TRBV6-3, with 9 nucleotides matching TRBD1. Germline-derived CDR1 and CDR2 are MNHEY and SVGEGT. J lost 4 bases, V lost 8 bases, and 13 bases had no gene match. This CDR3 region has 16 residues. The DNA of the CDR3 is TGTGCCAGCCACGACCCTCCGGGACAGGGAGCAGATACGCAGTATTTT. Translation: CASHDPPGQGADTQYF.

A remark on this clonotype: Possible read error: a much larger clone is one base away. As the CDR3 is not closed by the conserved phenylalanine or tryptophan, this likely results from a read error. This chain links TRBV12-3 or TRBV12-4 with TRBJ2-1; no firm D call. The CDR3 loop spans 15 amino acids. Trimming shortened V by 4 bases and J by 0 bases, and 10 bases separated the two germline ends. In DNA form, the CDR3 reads TGTGCCAGCAGTTACCAGGACCCCTCCTACAATGAGCAGTTCTTG. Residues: CASSYQDPSYNEQFL.

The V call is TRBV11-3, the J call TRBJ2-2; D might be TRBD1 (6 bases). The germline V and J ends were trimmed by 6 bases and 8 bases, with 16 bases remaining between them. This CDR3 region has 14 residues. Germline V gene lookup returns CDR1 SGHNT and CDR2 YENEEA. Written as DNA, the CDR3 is TGTGCCAGCAGAAGACAGGTTCCCGCGGGGGAGCTGTTTTTT. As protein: CASRRQVPAGELFF.

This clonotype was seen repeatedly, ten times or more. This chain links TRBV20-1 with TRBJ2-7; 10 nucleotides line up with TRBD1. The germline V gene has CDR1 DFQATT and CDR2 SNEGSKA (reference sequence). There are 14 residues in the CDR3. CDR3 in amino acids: CTWTGGAPTYEQYF. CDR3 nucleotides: TGCACCTGGACAGGGGGAGCCCCAACCTACGAGCAGTACTTC.

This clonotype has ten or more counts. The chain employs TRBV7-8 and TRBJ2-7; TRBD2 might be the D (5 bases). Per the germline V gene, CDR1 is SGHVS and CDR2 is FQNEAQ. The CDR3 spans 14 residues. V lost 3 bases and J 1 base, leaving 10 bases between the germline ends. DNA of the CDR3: TGTGCCAGCAGCTTCCTTGGAGGTTCCTACGAGCAGTACTTC. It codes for CASSFLGGSYEQYF.